This T cell receptor (beta chain) was recorded in a study of Graves' ophthalmopathy and Graves' hyperthyroidism. Every ophthalmopathy donor presented moderate-to-severe activity, CAS ≥3, NOSPECS ≥4 and duration under 3 months. Uncontrolled infections, other autoimmune diseases, pregnancy or lactation barred patients from enrollment. Clinicians made diagnoses from clinical symptoms, serum thyroxine, TRAb, thyroid ultrasound and orbital computed tomography. The CDR3 extends over 13 amino acids. Germline lookup yields CDR1 MRHNA and CDR2 SNTAGT. Trimming removed 3 bases from V and 4 bases from J, with 9 bases in between. Amplified TCR beta CDR3 regions were obtained using RNA transcripts as template. RT-PCR in the first round used HTBI primers; a second-round multiplex PCR followed. TCRdb re-derived calls from the multiplex PCR reads in MiXCR, one entry per CDR3 protein. Among 300,000 to 400,000 distinct CDR3 sequences listed, about a sixth were seen once.

Many counts were recorded for this clonotype. What it binds is unknown. Regarding the study as a whole: Most thyroid clonotypes with frequency above 0.001 were detected in blood too.

The sample consisted of peripheral blood. The chain combines TRBV6-4 with TRBJ1-1; D gene uncertain. The sequence was collected from an adult man with Graves' ophthalmopathy. CDR3 protein: CASSEVRGTEAFF. CDR3 nucleotides: TGTGCCAGCAGTGAGGTCCGGGGCACTGAAGCTTTCTTT.